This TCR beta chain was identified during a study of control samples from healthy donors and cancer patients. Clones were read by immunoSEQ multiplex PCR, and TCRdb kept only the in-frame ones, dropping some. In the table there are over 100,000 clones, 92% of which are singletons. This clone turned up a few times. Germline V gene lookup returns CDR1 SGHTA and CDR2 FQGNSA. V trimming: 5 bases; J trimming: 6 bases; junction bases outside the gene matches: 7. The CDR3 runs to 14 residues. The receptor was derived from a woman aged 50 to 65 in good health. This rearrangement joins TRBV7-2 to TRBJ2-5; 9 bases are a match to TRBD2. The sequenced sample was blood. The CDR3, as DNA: TGTGCCAGCAGCCAGGGACTAGCTTTTCAGACCCAGTACTTC. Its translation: CASSQGLAFQTQYF. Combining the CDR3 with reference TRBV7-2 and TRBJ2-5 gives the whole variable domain GAGVSQSPSNKVTEKGKDVELRCDPISGHTALYWYRQSLGQGLEFLIYFQGNSAPDKSGLPSDRFSAERTGGSVSTLTIQRTQQEDSAVYLCASSQGLAFQTQYFGPGTRLLVL.